This T cell receptor (beta chain) was identified in a study of shared clonotypes between healthy human individuals. Assay runs were performed at deep level. The repertoire was sequenced with immunoSEQ multiplex PCR; TCRdb's copy has only in-frame clones and lacks some. The sample has roughly 1,000,000 clones, 70% to 80% seen once; the top ten hold more than 0.45%. Between the trimmed V and J ends, which lost 1 base and 1 base, there was a span of 13 bases. Germline V gives CDR1 SEHNR, CDR2 FQNEAQ (reference sequence). This CDR3 comprises 16 residues. Sequencing was performed on memory CD4+ T cells from PBMCs. Subset specified: CD45RA-negative fraction. This rearrangement joins TRBV7-9 to TRBJ2-5; D gene ambiguous. The receptor's source is a man between 18 and 35 years old in good health. Some clones in this sample may be carry-over from other donors' samples. This chain's CDR3 is CASSLDRASVQETQYF. CDR3 in DNA: TGTGCCAGCAGCTTAGATCGAGCGTCGGTCCAAGAGACCCAGTACTTC.